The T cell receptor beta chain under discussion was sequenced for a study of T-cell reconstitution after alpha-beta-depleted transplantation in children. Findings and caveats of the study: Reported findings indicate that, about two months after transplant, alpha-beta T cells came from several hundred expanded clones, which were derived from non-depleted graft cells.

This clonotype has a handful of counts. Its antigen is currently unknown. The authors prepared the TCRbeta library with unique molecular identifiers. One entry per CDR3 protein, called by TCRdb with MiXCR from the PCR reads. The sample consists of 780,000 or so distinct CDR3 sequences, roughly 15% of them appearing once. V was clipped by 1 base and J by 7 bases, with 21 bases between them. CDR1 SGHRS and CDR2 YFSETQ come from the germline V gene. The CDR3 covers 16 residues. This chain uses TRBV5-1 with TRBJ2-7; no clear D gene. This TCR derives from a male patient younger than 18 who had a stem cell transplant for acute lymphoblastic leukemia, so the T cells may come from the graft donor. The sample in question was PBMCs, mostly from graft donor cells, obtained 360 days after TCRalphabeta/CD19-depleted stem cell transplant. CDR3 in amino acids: CASSLTSSWRVREQYF. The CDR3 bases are TGCGCCAGCAGCTTGACTTCCTCATGGCGAGTCAGAGAGCAGTACTTC.